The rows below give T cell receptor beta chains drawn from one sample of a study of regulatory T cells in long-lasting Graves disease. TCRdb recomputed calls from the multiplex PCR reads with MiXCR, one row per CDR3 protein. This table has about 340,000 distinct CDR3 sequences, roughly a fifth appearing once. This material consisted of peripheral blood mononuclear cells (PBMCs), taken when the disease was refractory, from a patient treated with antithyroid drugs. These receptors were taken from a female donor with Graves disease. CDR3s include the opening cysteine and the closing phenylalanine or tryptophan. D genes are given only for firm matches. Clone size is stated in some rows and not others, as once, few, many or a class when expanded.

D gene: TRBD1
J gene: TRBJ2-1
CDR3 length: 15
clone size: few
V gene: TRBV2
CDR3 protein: CASRSPRTGYNEQFF
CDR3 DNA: TGTGCCAGCAGAAGCCCTCGGACAGGCTACAATGAGCAGTTCTTC

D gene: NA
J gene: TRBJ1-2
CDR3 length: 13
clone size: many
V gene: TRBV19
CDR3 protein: CASSVPRTGDYTF
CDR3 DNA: TGTGCCAGTAGTGTGCCTCGGACGGGGGACTACACCTTC

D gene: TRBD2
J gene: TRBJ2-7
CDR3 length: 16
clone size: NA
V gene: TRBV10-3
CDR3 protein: CAISGTQLATAYEQYF
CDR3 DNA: TGTGCCATCAGTGGGACCCAACTAGCGACAGCCTACGAGCAGTACTTC

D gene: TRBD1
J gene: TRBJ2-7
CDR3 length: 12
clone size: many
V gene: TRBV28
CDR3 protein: CASSTDRDEQYF
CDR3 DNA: TGTGCCAGCAGTACCGACAGGGACGAGCAGTACTTC

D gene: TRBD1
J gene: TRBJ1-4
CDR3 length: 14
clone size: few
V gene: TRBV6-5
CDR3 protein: CASSSGGTGEKLFF
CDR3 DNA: TGTGCCAGCAGTTCAGGGGGGACTGGTGAAAAACTGTTTTTT

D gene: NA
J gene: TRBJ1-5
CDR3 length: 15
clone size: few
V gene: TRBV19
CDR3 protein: CASLFSAGGNQPQHF
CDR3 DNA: TGTGCCAGTCTCTTCTCGGCAGGTGGGAATCAGCCCCAGCATTTT

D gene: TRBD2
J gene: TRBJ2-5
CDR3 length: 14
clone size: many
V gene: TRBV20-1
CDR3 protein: CSARAVGGGETQYF
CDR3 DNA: TGCAGTGCTAGAGCCGTCGGGGGGGGAGAGACCCAGTACTTC

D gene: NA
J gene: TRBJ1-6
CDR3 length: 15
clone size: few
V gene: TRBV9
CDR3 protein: CASSVGSSYNSPLHF
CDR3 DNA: TGTGCCAGCAGCGTAGGAAGCTCCTATAATTCACCCCTCCACTTT

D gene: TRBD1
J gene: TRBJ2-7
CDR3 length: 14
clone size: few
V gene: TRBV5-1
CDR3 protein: CASSETGPFYEQYF
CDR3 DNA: TGCGCCAGCAGCGAGACAGGGCCTTTTTACGAGCAGTACTTC

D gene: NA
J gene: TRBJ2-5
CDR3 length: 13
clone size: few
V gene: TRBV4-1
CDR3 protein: CASSKNFGETQYF
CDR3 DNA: TGCGCCAGCAGCAAGAATTTCGGGGAGACCCAGTACTTC

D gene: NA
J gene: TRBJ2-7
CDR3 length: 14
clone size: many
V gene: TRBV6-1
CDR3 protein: CASSMTQGLYEQYF
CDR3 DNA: TGTGCCAGCAGTATGACACAAGGATTGTACGAGCAGTACTTC

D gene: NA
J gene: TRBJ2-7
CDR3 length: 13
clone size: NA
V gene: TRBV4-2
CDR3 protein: CASSQVLDYEQYF
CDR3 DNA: TGTGCCAGCAGCCAAGTTTTGGACTACGAGCAGTACTTC

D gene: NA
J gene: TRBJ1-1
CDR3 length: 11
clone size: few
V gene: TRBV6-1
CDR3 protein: CASALDTEAFF
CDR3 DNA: TGTGCCAGCGCCTTGGACACTGAAGCTTTCTTT

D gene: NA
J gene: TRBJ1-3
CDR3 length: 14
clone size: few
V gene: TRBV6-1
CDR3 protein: CATSSGLRRNTIYF
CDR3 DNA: TGTGCCACCAGCAGTGGCCTACGAAGAAACACCATATATTTT

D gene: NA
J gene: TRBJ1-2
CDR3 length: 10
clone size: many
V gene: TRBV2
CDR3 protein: CASRESGYTF
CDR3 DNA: TGTGCCAGCAGGGAAAGTGGCTACACCTTC

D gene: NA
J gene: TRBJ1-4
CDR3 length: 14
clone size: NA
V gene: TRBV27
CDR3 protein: CASRAGGGNEKLFF
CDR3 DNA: TGTGCCAGCAGAGCGGGAGGGGGAAATGAAAAACTGTTTTTT

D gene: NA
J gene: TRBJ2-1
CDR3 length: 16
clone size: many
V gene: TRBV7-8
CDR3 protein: CASSTSRAGARDEQFF
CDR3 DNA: TGTGCCAGCAGCACCAGCAGGGCGGGGGCTAGGGATGAGCAGTTCTTC

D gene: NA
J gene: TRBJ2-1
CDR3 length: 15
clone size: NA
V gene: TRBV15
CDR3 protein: CATSRDSAPHYEQFF
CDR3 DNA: TGTGCCACCAGCAGAGATTCTGCCCCACACTATGAGCAGTTCTTC

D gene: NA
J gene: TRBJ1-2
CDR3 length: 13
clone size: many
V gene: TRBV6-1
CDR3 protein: CASTDRGRHGYTF
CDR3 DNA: TGTGCCAGCACCGATCGGGGGCGACATGGCTACACCTTC

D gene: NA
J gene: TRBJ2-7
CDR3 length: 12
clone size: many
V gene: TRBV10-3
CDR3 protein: CASGVSSYEQYF
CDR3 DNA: TGTGCCAGCGGCGTCAGTTCCTACGAGCAGTACTTC

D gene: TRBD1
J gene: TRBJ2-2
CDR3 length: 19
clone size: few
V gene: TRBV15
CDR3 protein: CATSREGGRGSPNTGELFF
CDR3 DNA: TGTGCCACCAGCAGAGAAGGTGGCAGGGGGTCTCCGAACACCGGGGAGCTGTTTTTT

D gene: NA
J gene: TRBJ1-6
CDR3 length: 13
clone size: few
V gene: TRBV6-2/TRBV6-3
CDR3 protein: CAGSYGRRPPLHF
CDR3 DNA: TGTGCCGGCAGTTACGGTAGACGACCTCCCCTCCACTTT

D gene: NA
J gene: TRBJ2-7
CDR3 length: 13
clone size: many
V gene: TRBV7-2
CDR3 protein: CASSPGLYYEQYF
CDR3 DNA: TGTGCCAGCAGCCCTGGACTTTACTACGAGCAGTACTTC

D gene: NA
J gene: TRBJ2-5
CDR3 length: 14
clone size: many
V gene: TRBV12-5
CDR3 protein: CASGSKDVQETQYF
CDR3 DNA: TGTGCTAGTGGTTCTAAGGATGTCCAAGAGACCCAGTACTTC

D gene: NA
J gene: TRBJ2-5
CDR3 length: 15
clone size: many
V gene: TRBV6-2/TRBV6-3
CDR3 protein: CASSWGLARSETQYF
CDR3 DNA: TGTGCCAGCAGTTGGGGCTTAGCGCGAAGCGAGACCCAGTACTTC

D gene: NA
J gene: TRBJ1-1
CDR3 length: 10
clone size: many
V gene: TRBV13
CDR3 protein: CASSYTEAFF
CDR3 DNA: TGTGCCAGCAGCTACACTGAAGCTTTCTTT

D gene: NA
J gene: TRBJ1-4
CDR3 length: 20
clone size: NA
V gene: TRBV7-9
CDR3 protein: CASSSISRSPGTRNNEKLFF
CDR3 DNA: TGTGCCAGCAGCTCAATATCCCGCAGTCCCGGAACGAGAAATAATGAAAAACTGTTTTTT

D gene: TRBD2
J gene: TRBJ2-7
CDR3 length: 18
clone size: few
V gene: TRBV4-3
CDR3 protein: CASSQDWIQSGGSYEQYF
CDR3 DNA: TGCGCCAGCAGCCAAGACTGGATCCAGAGCGGGGGATCCTACGAGCAGTACTTC